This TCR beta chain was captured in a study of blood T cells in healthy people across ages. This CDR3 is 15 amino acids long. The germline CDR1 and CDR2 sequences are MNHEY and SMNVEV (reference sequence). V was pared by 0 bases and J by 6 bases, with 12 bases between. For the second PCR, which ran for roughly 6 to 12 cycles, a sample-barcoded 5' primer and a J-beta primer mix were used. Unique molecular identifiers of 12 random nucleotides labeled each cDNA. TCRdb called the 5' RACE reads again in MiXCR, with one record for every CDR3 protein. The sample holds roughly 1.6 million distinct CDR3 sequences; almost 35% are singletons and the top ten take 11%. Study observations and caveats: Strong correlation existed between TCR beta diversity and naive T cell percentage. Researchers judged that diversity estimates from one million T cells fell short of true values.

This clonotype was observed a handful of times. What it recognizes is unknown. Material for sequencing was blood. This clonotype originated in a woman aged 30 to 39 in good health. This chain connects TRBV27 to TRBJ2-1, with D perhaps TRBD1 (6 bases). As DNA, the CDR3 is TGTGCCAGCAGTTTATCCTCAGGGGCCGCCAATGAGCAGTTCTTC. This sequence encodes CASSLSSGAANEQFF.